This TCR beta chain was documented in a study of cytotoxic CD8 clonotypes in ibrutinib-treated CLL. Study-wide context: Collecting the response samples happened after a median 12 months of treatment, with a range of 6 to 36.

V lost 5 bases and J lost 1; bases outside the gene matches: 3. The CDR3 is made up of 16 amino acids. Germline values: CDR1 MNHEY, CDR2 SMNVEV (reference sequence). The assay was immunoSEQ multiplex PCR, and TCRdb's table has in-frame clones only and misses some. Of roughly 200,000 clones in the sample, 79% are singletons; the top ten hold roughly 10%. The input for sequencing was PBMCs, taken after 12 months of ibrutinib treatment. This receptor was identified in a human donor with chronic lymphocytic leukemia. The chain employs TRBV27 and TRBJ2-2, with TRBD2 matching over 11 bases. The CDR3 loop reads CASSRGLAGNTGELFF. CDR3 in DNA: TGTGCCAGCAGTCGCGGACTAGCGGGGAACACCGGGGAGCTGTTTTTT.